This TCR beta chain was profiled in a study of blood T cell repertoires in COVID-19. For the study at large: The United States, Italy and Spain provided the acute and convalescent COVID-19 samples.

Here immunoSEQ multiplex PCR was the method, and the copy in TCRdb shows in-frame clones only, minus some. The sample holds 30,000 or so clones, about 90% seen once. The CDR3 covers 12 residues. Germline V gives CDR1 MNHEY, CDR2 SVGAGI. Trimming left V 2 bases short and J 5 bases short, with 4 bases between. The receptor's source is a human donor in a cohort sampled during active COVID-19. Material for sequencing was peripheral blood. The V gene is TRBV6-5, the J gene TRBJ2-1; no definite D call. DNA of the CDR3: TGTGCCAGCAGTTACGGAGACAATGAGCAGTTCTTC. Amino acid sequence: CASSYGDNEQFF.